This TCR beta chain was documented in a study of blood T cells in healthy people across ages. V lost 3 bases to trimming and J lost 7 bases; unmatched junction nucleotides: 12. This CDR3 contains 15 residues. In germline, CDR1 is DFQATT, CDR2 SNEGSKA (reference sequence). Through a sample-barcoded 5' primer and a J-beta primer mix, a second PCR was run for about 6 to 11 cycles. In TCRdb, the 5' RACE reads were re-called with MiXCR into one record per CDR3 protein. The sample shows about 680,000 distinct CDR3 sequences, 49% of them seen only once. The chain has TRBV20-1 and TRBJ2-7, with 10 bases identical to TRBD2. The sample was blood. The sequence was obtained from a woman aged 55-70 years in good health. CDR3 sequence reads: CSASPPSGGYNEQYF. DNA of the CDR3: TGCAGTGCTAGTCCCCCTAGCGGGGGCTACAATGAGCAGTACTTC.